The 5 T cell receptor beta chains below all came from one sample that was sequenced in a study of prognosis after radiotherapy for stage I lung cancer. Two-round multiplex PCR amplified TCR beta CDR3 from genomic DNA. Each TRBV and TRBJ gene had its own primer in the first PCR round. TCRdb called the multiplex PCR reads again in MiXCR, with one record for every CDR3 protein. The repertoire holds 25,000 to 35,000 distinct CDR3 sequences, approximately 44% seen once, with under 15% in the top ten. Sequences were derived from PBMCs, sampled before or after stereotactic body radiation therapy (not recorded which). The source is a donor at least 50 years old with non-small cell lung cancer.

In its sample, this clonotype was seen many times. Here the CDR3 reads CASSLNPRRGGETQYF. The CDR3 DNA follows: TGTGCCAGCAGTCTTAACCCCCGGAGGGGAGGTGAGACCCAGTACTTC. The chain links TRBV6-1 to TRBJ2-5; D may be TRBD2 (6 bases). Germline CDR1 and CDR2: MNHNS and SASEGT. The CDR3 consists of 16 residues. V lost 5 bases to trimming and J lost 5 bases, with 21 bases between them.

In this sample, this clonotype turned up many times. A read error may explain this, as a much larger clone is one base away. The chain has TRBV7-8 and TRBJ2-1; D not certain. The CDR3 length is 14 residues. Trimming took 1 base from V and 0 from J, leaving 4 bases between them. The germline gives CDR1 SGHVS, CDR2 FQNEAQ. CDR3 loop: CASSLVGSYNEQFF. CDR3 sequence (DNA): TGTGCCAGCAGCTTAGTTGGCTCCTACAATGAGCAGTTCTTC.

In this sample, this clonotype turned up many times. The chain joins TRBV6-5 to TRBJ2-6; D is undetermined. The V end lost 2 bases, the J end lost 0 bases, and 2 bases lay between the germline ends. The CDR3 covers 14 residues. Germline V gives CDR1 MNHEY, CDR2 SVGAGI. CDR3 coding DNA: TGTGCCAGCAGTTACGACTCTGGGGCCAACGTCCTGACTTTC. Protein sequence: CASSYDSGANVLTF.

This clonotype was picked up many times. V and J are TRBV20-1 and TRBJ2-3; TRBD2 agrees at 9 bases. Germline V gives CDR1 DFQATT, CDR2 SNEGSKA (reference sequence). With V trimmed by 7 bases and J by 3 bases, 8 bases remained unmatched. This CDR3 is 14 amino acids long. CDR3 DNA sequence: TGCAGTGGCTACCTAGCGGGAAGGACAGATACGCAGTATTTT. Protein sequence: CSGYLAGRTDTQYF.

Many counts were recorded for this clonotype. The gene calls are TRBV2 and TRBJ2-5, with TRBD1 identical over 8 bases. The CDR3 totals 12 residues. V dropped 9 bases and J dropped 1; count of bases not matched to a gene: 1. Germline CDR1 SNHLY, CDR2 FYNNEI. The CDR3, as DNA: TGTGCCAGGGACAGGGTCCAAGAGACCCAGTACTTC. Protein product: CARDRVQETQYF.